The 3 T cell receptor beta chains listed next were all sequenced from one sample in a study of identical twins. TCRdb recomputed calls from the 5' RACE reads with MiXCR, one row per CDR3 protein. The profile covers 450,000 or so distinct CDR3 sequences, with approximately 14% appearing a single time and 0.52% taken by the ten largest. The same data also went into a second study, on yellow fever vaccine responses in identical twins.

The specimen was CD4+ T cells sorted from blood. Every receptor here comes from a woman under 30 in good health.

The table lists this clonotype with a few counts. This CDR3 is missing its conserved last phenylalanine or tryptophan, likely due to a read error. It is unclear where the CDR3 begins or ends on the DNA, so no DNA is shown, and the CDR3 is as TCRdb lists it. This chain links TRBV28 with TRBJ2-1; the table gives TRBD1 as D, unverified against the DNA. The germline CDR1 and CDR2 sequences are MDHEN and SYDVKM. A total of 15 residues make up the CDR3, ends included. CDR3 region: CASSSTGPPAGVEFN.

This clonotype was seen more than once but under ten times. The rearrangement links TRBV11-2 to TRBJ2-2; D perhaps matches TRBD2 (6 bases). The CDR3 covers 16 residues. V was trimmed by 7 bases and J by 2 bases, leaving 17 bases between them. Germline CDR1 and CDR2: SGHAT and FQNNGV. CDR3 sequence: CASILLRRGNTGELFF. DNA of the CDR3: TGTGCCAGCATTCTCCTCCGGCGGGGAAACACCGGGGAGCTGTTTTTT.

Many counts were recorded for this clonotype. The rearrangement uses TRBV5-1 and TRBJ1-1, with 7 positions matching TRBD1. The germline CDR1 and CDR2 sequences are SGHRS and YFSETQ. CDR3 length: 15 amino acids. V lost 3 bases and J lost 5; bases outside the gene matches: 10. The CDR3 sequence is CASSSGQDKGTEAFF. Here the CDR3 DNA reads TGCGCCAGCAGCTCTGGACAGGACAAGGGGACTGAAGCTTTCTTT.